A single TCR beta chain is shown here with its context. J was trimmed by 7 bases and V by 4 bases; bases with no gene match: 10. From germline, CDR1 is DFQATT and CDR2 SNEGSKA (reference sequence). This CDR3 comprises 13 residues. This entry belongs to a study of T-cell memory formation after mild COVID-19. One entry per CDR3 protein results from TCRdb running MiXCR on the 5' RACE reads. The sample lists fewer than 700,000 distinct CDR3 sequences, about a fifth occurring once. Sequenced input: PBMCs or a T cell subset sorted from them (not recorded which). The origin of this receptor is an adult woman who had mild COVID-19 (a few samples of this study predate the infection). Cell type and time point are not known. The gene calls are TRBV20-1 and TRBJ2-7; 7 nucleotides align to TRBD1. As DNA, the CDR3 is TGCAGTGCTATCGGGACAGCCTTGGGAGAGCAGTACTTC. This codes for CSAIGTALGEQYF.